Following are 3 T cell receptor beta chains from one sample sequenced in a study of spatial heterogeneity in lung cancer (dated by TCRdb to the late 2010s). Reading the label with the study, this specimen's time point is: sample taken at primary tumor resection. Preparation of the library involved 5' RACE. Sequencing instrument: NextSeq 500. The public reads were quality trimmed at Q25 with fastp and then assembled into clones with MiXCR by TCRdb, keeping productive beta chains. Identical CDR3 protein sequences are pooled into one entry, listed with their most common genes and DNA. The sample table records some 34,000 distinct CDR3 sequences; less than 9.5% of these occur just once. The ten biggest clones cover 25% to 35% of the sample. The sample consisted of PBMCs, taken at surgery. All receptors come from a female donor with early-stage non-small cell lung cancer.

This clonotype was picked up many times. This chain connects TRBV6-5 to TRBJ2-2; D is unclear. V shed 5 bases and J shed 1 base, with 14 bases lying between them. The CDR3 consists of 16 residues. Germline V gene lookup returns CDR1 MNHEY and CDR2 SVGAGI. CDR3 coding DNA: TGTGCCAGCAGTCATTCGGTACGGCGGAACACCGGGGAGCTGTTTTTT. Translating gives CASSHSVRRNTGELFF.

This clonotype was observed a handful of times. J is TRBJ1-1 and V is TRBV5-1; D is perhaps TRBD1 (5 bases). Germline V gives CDR1 SGHRS, CDR2 YFSETQ. The CDR3 length is 14 residues. V was shortened by 4 bases and J by 0 bases, with 10 bases between the two germline ends. The CDR3 DNA reads TGCGCCAGCAGCAAGACAGCCCTGAACACTGAAGCTTTCTTT. This sequence encodes CASSKTALNTEAFF.

The table lists this clonotype with a few counts. The gene calls are TRBV20-1 and TRBJ2-7, with D perhaps TRBD1 (5 bases). Between the trimmed V and J ends, which lost 6 bases and 1 base, there was a span of 13 bases. Germline assignment: CDR1 DFQATT and CDR2 SNEGSKA (reference sequence). This CDR3 is 13 amino acids long. The CDR3 DNA follows: TGCAGTGCCGCGAGTCAGGGATCCTACGAGCAGTACTTC. Translating it yields CSAASQGSYEQYF.